Listed below are T cell receptor beta chains from one sample, sequenced in a study of blood T cell repertoires in COVID-19. Clones were sequenced by immunoSEQ multiplex PCR, and TCRdb holds only the in-frame ones, with some missing. The repertoire holds about 270,000 clones, with about 90% as singletons. Sequences were obtained from PBMCs or T cells enriched from blood (not recorded which). The receptors derive from a young woman with acute COVID-19. Each CDR3 is given with its conserved first and last residue. D genes are given only for firm matches. Some rows mark clone size as missing; the rest say once, few, many or name a class of expanded clone.

>TRBJ1-2|TRBV4-1|-|-
TGCGCCAGCAGCATCGGGGGGGAGCACTATGGCTACACCTTC
CASSIGGEHYGYTF
>TRBJ2-5|TRBV6-5|-|-
TGTGCCAGCAGTTTATTAATAGCGGCGGGGCAAGAGACCCAGTACTTC
CASSLLIAAGQETQYF
>TRBJ1-1|TRBV28|-|TRBD1
TGTGCCAGCAGTTTGTCCTCCGAGACAGGGGGCGCGAGGGCTTTCTTT
CASSLSSETGGARAFF
>TRBJ1-4|TRBV9|-|-
TGTGCCAGCAGCGTAGACGGGGGTGCAGCGGGGCGGAAACTGTTTTTT
CASSVDGGAAGRKLFF
>TRBJ2-2|TRBV13|-|TRBD2
TGTGCCAGCAGCTCTAGCGGGAGCGCCGGGGAGCTGTTTTTT
CASSSSGSAGELFF
>TRBJ2-7|TRBV7-2|-|-
TGTGCCAGCAGCCTCAGACCAGGGCTTCCCTACGAGCAGTACTTC
CASSLRPGLPYEQYF
>TRBJ1-1|TRBV12-3/TRBV12-4|-|-
TGTGCCAGCAGTTCCACCGGGAACACTGAAGCTTTCTTT
CASSSTGNTEAFF
>TRBJ2-7|TRBV4-1|-|-
TGCGCCAGCAGCCAAACAGGGCTGCACGAGCAGTACTTC
CASSQTGLHEQYF
>TRBJ1-6|TRBV28|-|-
TGTGCCACCGGGGGAAATTCACCCCTCCACTTT
CATGGNSPLHF
>TRBJ1-1|TRBV11-2|-|-
TGTGCCAGCAGCTTAGGAGGAAACACTGAAGCTTTCTTT
CASSLGGNTEAFF
>TRBJ1-1|TRBV28|-|-
TGTGCCAGCAGTTTAGCGGGGAGCCCAGAAACTATCACTGAAGCTTTCTTT
CASSLAGSPETITEAFF
>TRBJ1-3|TRBV28|once|-
TGTGCCAGCAGTTTAGGGCAGGGAGGAAACACCATATATTTT
CASSLGQGGNTIYF
>TRBJ2-1|TRBV19|once|-
TGTGCCAGTAGTATAGAGGGCATAACGCTCTACAATGAGCAGTTCTTC
CASSIEGITLYNEQFF
>TRBJ2-3|TRBV27|-|TRBD2
TGTGCCAGCAGTTTAGTGGCGGGAGGGTCCCGGGGGACAGATACGCAGTATTTT
CASSLVAGGSRGTDTQYF
>TRBJ1-1|TRBV5-5|-|TRBD1
TGTGCCAGCAGCTTGGGAGACAGGGAGAACACTGAAGCTTTCTTT
CASSLGDRENTEAFF
>TRBJ2-3|TRBV28|-|TRBD2
TGTGCCAGCGCGGGAGTAGTGGGCACAGATACGCAGTATTTT
CASAGVVGTDTQYF
>TRBJ1-2|TRBV6-1|-|-
TGTGCCAGCAGTGAAGAAGCCAGGGCCGACTATGGCTACACCTTC
CASSEEARADYGYTF
>TRBJ2-7|TRBV5-8|-|TRBD1
TGTGCCAGCAGCTCTCCCGGGACAGGGGGCTCCTACGAGCAGTACTTC
CASSSPGTGGSYEQYF
>TRBJ1-1|TRBV19|-|-
TGTGCCAGTAGTACGGTGAACACTGAAGCTTTCTTT
CASSTVNTEAFF
>TRBJ1-4|TRBV7-9|-|TRBD1
TGTGCCAGCAGCTCCCCACAGGGGGCCGGGGAAAAACTGTTTTTT
CASSSPQGAGEKLFF
>TRBJ2-2|TRBV5-5|-|-
TGTGCCAGCAGCTTGGAACTATCCGGGGAGCTGTTTTTT
CASSLELSGELFF
>TRBJ2-7|TRBV19|-|TRBD2
TGTGCCAGTAGTATAGTAGCGGGAAGCTCCTACGAGCAGTACTTC
CASSIVAGSSYEQYF
>TRBJ2-1|TRBV6-1|-|TRBD2
TGTGCCAGCAGTGAAGTGGTGGCAGCGGGAGACCCCACAGGTGAGCAGTTCTTC
CASSEVVAAGDPTGEQFF
>TRBJ2-3|TRBV10-3|-|-
TGTGCCATCAGTGAGGGTGACGGACTATACACAGATACGCAGTATTTT
CAISEGDGLYTDTQYF
>TRBJ2-7|TRBV30|-|-
TGTGCCTGGGGGGGGACAGCGAGCTCCTACGAGCAGTACTTC
CAWGGTASSYEQYF
>TRBJ1-1|TRBV6-6|-|-
TGTGCCAGCAGATCCGGGTCCCAGACTGAAGCTTTCTTT
CASRSGSQTEAFF